This T cell receptor (beta chain) appears in the sequencing data of a study of monozygotic twins with inflammatory bowel disease (dated by TCRdb to about 2019). Describing the broader study: In total, approximately 28 monozygotic twin pairs made up the full study: 19 Danish pairs, all IBD-discordant, plus nine German pairs, of which four were IBD-concordant and five were IBD-discordant. The search for disease-associated traits relied mainly on comparing, within discordant pairs, IBD patients with their genetically identical healthy co-twins. Each individual had, on average, about 151 000 unique TCRalpha sequences and 181 000 unique TCRbeta sequences available for analysis.

Here is what the overall study found, with its caveats: Compared with healthy twins, IBD patients shared fewer clonotypes with other individuals, and the difference was most pronounced in patients with signs of disease activity. Because patients received different immunosuppressive treatments, the repertoires may have picked up extra background noise and variability between individuals. Repertoire similarity did not differ between concordant and discordant twins, which could be due to limited statistical power. The results gave no support for a single strong signal or clonotype linked to IBD. The analysis was unable to tell different T cell subtypes apart. TCRbeta repertoire diversity, by inverse Simpson index, was decreased in IBD patients compared with their healthy co-twins.

Receptor libraries were prepared by 5' RACE. The input for every TCR library was around 3,800 ng of total RNA. For each sample, cDNA synthesis was carried out in eight separate reactions using SMARTScribe reverse transcriptase. During cDNA synthesis, unique molecular identifiers containing a 6-nucleotide sample barcode were introduced by template switching. TCRalpha and TCRbeta cDNA was amplified by two nested PCRs of about 15 and 9 cycles, with bead purification after each PCR. Before amplification, the cDNA was treated with uracil DNA-glycosylase and purified using the QIAquick PCR purification kit. The second PCR added Illumina TruSeq-compatible adapters along with sample-specific barcodes. Library quality and concentration were assessed using TapeStation and Qubit, and about 5.2 ng of each library was pooled. Sequencing of the pooled libraries was done on an Illumina HiSeq2500 single-index Rapid Run using custom sequencing primers and 2 x 100 bp reads. In the original analysis: MiGEC version 1.2.6 was used for UMI-based consensus assembly, which corrected PCR and sequencing errors. V(D)J alignment, clonotype assembly and CDR3 extraction were performed with MiXCR version 2.1.1. Gene usage, clonotype sharing and MAIT/NKT TCR abundance were normalised by analysing the top 1000, 10 000 and 20 000 clonotypes per sample. Diversity was computed as the inverse Simpson index with the vegan R package after downsampling to 27 000 UMIs. Paired Mann-Whitney U tests were applied to discordant twin pairs, and Benjamini-Hochberg correction was used for multiple testing. TCRdb reprocessed the raw reads; every CDR3 protein sequence is a single record, and DNA is not supplied. These V and J calls derive from TCRdb rather than the authors' analysis. In this sample's table one finds over 200,000 distinct CDR3 sequences. Clones ranked in the top ten supply around 1.5% of the sample.

About this clonotype itself: Its antigen is still unknown.

The CDR3 sequence holds 16 residues, the cysteine and phenylalanine included. No DNA appears here. As encoded in the germline V gene (reference sequence), CDR1 is DFQATT while CDR2 is SNEGSKA. From each donor, a roughly 2.6 ml peripheral blood sample was collected into PAXgene tubes and stored at -80 degrees C. Without T cell sorting, total RNA was isolated from whole blood using the PAXgene blood miRNA kit on an automated QIAcube. Peripheral blood from monozygotic twin pairs who were concordant or discordant for inflammatory bowel disease underwent deep TCRalpha and TCRbeta repertoire profiling using unique molecular barcoding. Smoking habits were recorded for all twin pairs, and each individual was classified as a current, former or never smoker.

The receptor was isolated from a human donor with ulcerative colitis or Crohn's disease, or a healthy co-twin of an affected twin (not recorded which). In this chain, TRBV20-1 is recombined with TRBJ1-5; with no DNA, the TCRdb D assignment of TRBD1 cannot be verified. The specimen sequenced was blood. The CDR3 sequence is CSARDQDRTSTQPQHF.